This TCR beta chain was identified in a study of blood T cell repertoires in COVID-19. Study at large: COVID-19 samples from acute and convalescent phases originated in the United States, Italy and Spain.

The CDR3 is 15 residues long. With 1 base removed from V and 1 base from J, the gap between germline ends came to 8 bases. In germline, CDR1 is SGHRS, CDR2 YFSETQ. Profiling relied on immunoSEQ multiplex PCR, and the TCRdb table lists in-frame clones only, not all of them. The sample shows about 130,000 clones, about 89% of them seen only once. This receptor was taken from a man between 60 and 70 years old with COVID-19, enrolled during active disease. The chain employs TRBV5-1 and TRBJ2-2, with D perhaps matching TRBD2 (6 bases). Sequenced material: peripheral blood. The DNA for the CDR3 is TGCGCCAGCAGCTTGATCGGGGGGAACACCGGGGAGCTGTTTTTT. Translation gives CASSLIGGNTGELFF.